This passage covers 27 T cell receptor beta chains from one sample sequenced in a study of cytomegalovirus exposure and HLA in healthy donors. Primers: 60 Vbeta forward and 13 Jbeta reverse. Measured with immunoSEQ multiplex PCR; TCRdb has only the in-frame clones, and not every one. The table shows 93,000 or so clones, with 84% occurring only once. The sample was PBMCs. The receptor source for this set is a woman between 18 and 29 years old in good health and CMV-seropositive.

This chain uses TRBV6-1 with TRBJ2-2, with 8 bases lining up with TRBD1. CDR3 length equals 16 residues. Germline loops: CDR1 MNHNS, CDR2 SASEGT. J was trimmed by 3 bases and V by 3 bases; bases with no gene match: 6. In DNA form, the CDR3 reads TGTGCCAGCAGTGACCCGGGACAGGAGTACACCGGGGAGCTGTTTTTT. Amino acid sequence: CASSDPGQEYTGELFF.

The chain is built from TRBV30 and TRBJ2-2, with TRBD2 matching over 7 bases. V lost 3 bases, J lost 0 bases, and 1 base stayed unmatched. Germline V lookup: CDR1 GTSNPN, CDR2 SVGIG (reference sequence). CDR3 size: 14 residues. The DNA for the CDR3 is TGTGCCTGGAGGGGACTAACGAACACCGGGGAGCTGTTTTTT. Its protein is CAWRGLTNTGELFF.

The chain recombines TRBV5-6 with TRBJ2-7; TRBD2 agrees at 8 bases. The CDR3 covers 16 residues. V lost 4 bases to trimming and J lost 3 bases; unmatched junction nucleotides: 12. Germline CDR1 is SGHDT and CDR2 is YYEEEE. This CDR3 reads CASSVTGVAGFYEQYF. CDR3 nucleotide sequence: TGTGCCAGCAGCGTAACCGGGGTAGCGGGGTTCTACGAGCAGTACTTC.

This sequence joins TRBV7-2 and TRBJ2-4; 13 bases line up with TRBD2. The V segment lost 2 bases and the J segment 3 bases; nucleotides outside the gene matches: 4. The CDR3 has 17 residues. Germline V gives CDR1 SGHTA, CDR2 FQGNSA. CDR3 in DNA: TGTGCCAGCAGCTTAATGGGACTAGCGGGGAACAAAAACATTCAGTACTTC. Protein product: CASSLMGLAGNKNIQYF.

This clone was found once. The chain has TRBV7-9 and TRBJ2-1, with 7 positions matching TRBD1. After removal of 5 bases from V and 0 bases from J, the junction contained 1 base not matched to a gene. The CDR3 is made up of 14 amino acids. The V gene's germline CDR1 is SEHNR and CDR2 FQNEAQ (reference sequence). CDR3 amino acids: CASSRDSSYNEQFF. Here the CDR3 DNA reads TGTGCCAGCAGCCGGGACAGCTCCTACAATGAGCAGTTCTTC.

The chain joins TRBV2 to TRBJ1-4; weak D call: TRBD1 (6 bases). The CDR3 runs 15 residues. V gave up 4 bases and J gave up 8 bases, with 17 bases separating them. CDR1 is SNHLY, CDR2 FYNNEI, per germline. CDR3 amino acids: CASSAQGQRGEKLFF. The CDR3 nucleotides read TGTGCCAGCAGTGCCCAGGGTCAAAGGGGGGAAAAACTGTTTTTT.

V and J are TRBV13 and TRBJ2-7; no clear D gene. Germline V gene sequence: CDR1 PRHDT, CDR2 FYEKMQ (reference sequence). There are 13 residues in the CDR3. Trimming stripped 1 base from V and 5 bases from J, with 9 bases between. Here the CDR3 reads CASSLALSDEQYF. DNA of the CDR3: TGTGCCAGCAGCTTAGCGCTCTCGGACGAGCAGTACTTC.

V and J are TRBV29-1 and TRBJ1-1; D uncertain. Germline V gene sequence: CDR1 SQVTM, CDR2 ANQGSEA. CDR3 length: 12 amino acids. Trimming shortened V by 2 bases and J by 1 base, and 5 bases separated the two germline ends. CDR3 bases: TGCAGCGTTGAATCGGGGAACACTGAAGCTTTCTTT. As protein: CSVESGNTEAFF.

The J gene is TRBJ2-7, the V gene TRBV27, with 9 positions matching TRBD1. After removal of 6 bases from V and 2 bases from J, the junction contained 11 bases not matched to a gene. The CDR3 runs 16 residues. In germline, CDR1 is MNHEY, CDR2 SMNVEV (reference sequence). The CDR3 DNA sequence: TGTGCCAGCAGGCGGGAGACAGGGGGTCTAACCTACGAGCAGTACTTC. It encodes CASRRETGGLTYEQYF.

V usage is TRBV4-2 and J usage is TRBJ2-3; D is uncertain. The CDR3 spans 13 residues. Per the germline V gene, CDR1 is LGHNA and CDR2 is YNFKEQ. V was shortened by 3 bases and J by 0 bases, with 4 bases between the two germline ends. The CDR3 region is CASSHLSTDTQYF. As DNA, the CDR3 is TGTGCCAGCAGCCACCTGAGCACAGATACGCAGTATTTT.

This chain connects TRBV9 to TRBJ2-3, with 10 bases matching TRBD2. This CDR3 is 14 amino acids long. The germline V gene has CDR1 SGDLS and CDR2 YYNGEE. V trimming: 4 bases; J trimming: 6 bases; junction bases outside the gene matches: 5. The CDR3 DNA follows: TGTGCCAGCAGCCGTCGACTAGCGGGTGATACGCAGTATTTT. Protein: CASSRRLAGDTQYF. Using reference TRBV9 and TRBJ2-3 for the parts outside the CDR3, the full variable domain is DSGVTQTPKHLITATGQRVTLRCSPRSGDLSVYWYQQSLDQGLQFLIQYYNGEERAKGNILERFSAQQFPDLHSELNLSSLELGDSALYFCASSRRLAGDTQYFGPGTRLTVL.

The V and J genes are TRBV6-1 and TRBJ1-1; 9 nucleotides agree with TRBD1. CDR1 and CDR2 (germline): MNHNS, SASEGT. V was clipped by 5 bases and J by 1 base; unmatched bases: 5. The CDR3 sequence is 15 residues long. CDR3 protein: CASSQQGAGNTEAFF. Here the CDR3 DNA reads TGTGCCAGCAGTCAACAGGGGGCAGGGAACACTGAAGCTTTCTTT.

The chain uses TRBV6-1 and TRBJ2-2; 8 nucleotides align to TRBD2. V lost 3 bases and J lost 2; bases outside the gene matches: 2. CDR1 and CDR2 from the germline V gene are MNHNS and SASEGT. CDR3 length: 15 amino acids. The CDR3 DNA reads TGTGCCAGCAGTGACGGGACTAGTAACACCGGGGAGCTGTTTTTT. Encoded protein: CASSDGTSNTGELFF.

This rearrangement joins TRBV19 to TRBJ1-1; D is unclear. Germline V gene lookup returns CDR1 LNHDA and CDR2 SQIVND (reference sequence). CDR3 length equals 13 residues. Trimming removed 5 bases at V and 1 base at J, with 8 bases between. DNA of the CDR3: TGTGCCAGTAGTCCCCCGGGGAACACTGAAGCTTTCTTT. The encoded protein is CASSPPGNTEAFF. The full variable domain, with the rest looked up from reference TRBV19 and TRBJ1-1, is DGGITQSPKYLFRKEGQNVTLSCEQNLNHDAMYWYRQDPGQGLRLIYYSQIVNDFQKGDIAEGYSVSREKKESFPLTVTSAQKNPTAFYLCASSPPGNTEAFFGQGTRLTVV.

The gene calls are TRBV29-1 and TRBJ1-2, with D tentatively TRBD1 (6 bases). Germline V CDR1 and CDR2: SQVTM, ANQGSEA. The CDR3 runs 12 residues. The V end was cut by 7 bases, the J end by 8 bases, with 17 bases between. CDR3 in DNA: TGCAGCGCTGGGGGCTTCGGGCGAGGCTACACCTTC. This codes for CSAGGFGRGYTF.

The chain combines TRBV27 with TRBJ1-4; TRBD1 matches 7 bases. The CDR3 totals 14 residues. V shed 0 bases and J 7 bases; nucleotides not matched to a gene: 2. Germline CDR1 reads MNHEY; CDR2 reads SMNVEV (reference sequence). The CDR3 loop is CASSLSGGGEKLFF. CDR3 bases: TGTGCCAGCAGTTTATCAGGGGGCGGTGAAAAACTGTTTTTT.

The chain carries TRBV9 and TRBJ2-7; the D gene is possibly TRBD2 (5 bases). Per the germline V gene, CDR1 is SGDLS and CDR2 is YYNGEE. Trimming removed 0 bases from V and 3 bases from J, with 10 bases in between. The CDR3 loop spans 14 amino acids. The chain's CDR3 is CASSVGGGLYEQYF. CDR3 coding DNA: TGTGCCAGCAGCGTAGGAGGCGGGCTCTACGAGCAGTACTTC.

This clone showed up just once. This chain connects TRBV2 to TRBJ1-1; unclear D gene. The germline gives CDR1 SNHLY, CDR2 FYNNEI. Trimming took off 5 bases at V and 1 base at J, with 11 bases between the two ends. The CDR3 extends over 14 amino acids. The CDR3 region is CASSQWEGNTEAFF. CDR3 coding DNA: TGTGCCAGCAGTCAATGGGAGGGGAACACTGAAGCTTTCTTT.

This chain connects TRBV28 to TRBJ1-1; 7 bases agree with TRBD1. The CDR3 totals 16 residues. From germline, CDR1 is MDHEN and CDR2 SYDVKM. With V trimmed by 4 bases and J by 1 base, 9 bases remained unmatched. The CDR3 here is CASSSADRAWNTEAFF. As DNA, the CDR3 is TGTGCCAGCAGTTCCGCCGACAGGGCATGGAACACTGAAGCTTTCTTT.

The genes are TRBV7-8 and TRBJ2-5; 8 bases map to TRBD1. Germline CDR1 and CDR2: SGHVS and FQNEAQ. The CDR3 is made up of 13 amino acids. J lost 5 bases, V lost 10 bases, and 9 bases had no gene match. CDR3: CATGQGLRETQYF. The CDR3 DNA reads as TGTGCCACCGGACAGGGATTAAGGGAGACCCAGTACTTC.

As concerns this clone: At one of its ends the junction is not consistent with the germline gene, which may arise from a read error. J is TRBJ1-6 and V is TRBV6-1; 10 nucleotides match TRBD1. The CDR3 has 16 amino acids. CDR1 is MNHNS and CDR2 is SASEGT in the germline V gene. The DNA of the CDR3 is TGTGCCAGCAGAGAAGGACAGGGGGTCTATAATTCACCCCTCCACTTT. It encodes CASREGQGVYNSPLHF.

This clone has only a few counts. The genes are TRBV7-9 and TRBJ1-2; D perhaps matches TRBD1 (5 bases). Germline CDR1 and CDR2: SEHNR and FQNEAQ (reference sequence). CDR3 size: 14 residues. The ends were cut back, 5 bases at V and 4 bases at J, with 14 bases in the middle. CDR3 residues: CASSPVGGSYGYTF. CDR3 bases: TGTGCCAGCAGCCCGGTCGGGGGTTCCTATGGCTACACCTTC.

Concerning this clone itself: One end of the junction is discordant with germline, which a read error may explain. V gene TRBV28 combines with J gene TRBJ2-3; 11 nucleotides align to TRBD2. Germline assignment: CDR1 MDHEN and CDR2 SYDVKM. The CDR3 consists of 16 residues. The CDR3 DNA reads TGTGCCAGCAGTTCAATCCTAGCGGGAGGCACGGATACGCAGTATTTT. It encodes CASSSILAGGTDTQYF.

This sequence joins TRBV9 and TRBJ1-3; D is possibly TRBD1 (5 bases). Germline CDR1 and CDR2: SGDLS and YYNGEE. Trimming shortened V by 3 bases and J by 3 bases, and 7 bases separated the two germline ends. The CDR3 runs to 13 residues. CDR3 sequence (DNA): TGTGCCAGCAGCGCGGACATTGGAAACACCATATATTTT. It specifies CASSADIGNTIYF.

The chain combines TRBV30 with TRBJ1-2; 9 bases agree with TRBD1. Germline V gives CDR1 GTSNPN, CDR2 SVGIG (reference sequence). The junction had 7 bases not matched to a gene; V was cut back by 5 bases and J by 3 bases. The CDR3 covers 14 residues. The CDR3 spells CAWAKRDRDYGYTF. The CDR3 coding sequence is TGTGCCTGGGCTAAGAGGGACAGGGACTATGGCTACACCTTC.

The V call is TRBV6-1, the J call TRBJ2-5, with 12 nucleotides matching TRBD2. Trimming at V came to 5 bases and at J to 5 bases, leaving 6 bases not matched to a gene. The CDR3 is 15 amino acids. CDR1 and CDR2 (germline): MNHNS, SASEGT. Here the CDR3 DNA reads TGTGCCAGCAGTACCGGACTAGCGGGGTGGGAGACCCAGTACTTC. Residues: CASSTGLAGWETQYF.

The J gene is TRBJ1-4, the V gene TRBV25-1, with a possible D match to TRBD1 (5 bases). Trimming pared 1 base from V and 3 bases from J, leaving 18 bases between. The CDR3 is 18 residues long. In germline, CDR1 is MGHDK, CDR2 SYGVNS. CDR3 region: CASSESRFVTGANEKLFF. In DNA, the CDR3 is TGTGCCAGCAGTGAATCGAGGTTTGTTACAGGTGCTAATGAAAAACTGTTTTTT.